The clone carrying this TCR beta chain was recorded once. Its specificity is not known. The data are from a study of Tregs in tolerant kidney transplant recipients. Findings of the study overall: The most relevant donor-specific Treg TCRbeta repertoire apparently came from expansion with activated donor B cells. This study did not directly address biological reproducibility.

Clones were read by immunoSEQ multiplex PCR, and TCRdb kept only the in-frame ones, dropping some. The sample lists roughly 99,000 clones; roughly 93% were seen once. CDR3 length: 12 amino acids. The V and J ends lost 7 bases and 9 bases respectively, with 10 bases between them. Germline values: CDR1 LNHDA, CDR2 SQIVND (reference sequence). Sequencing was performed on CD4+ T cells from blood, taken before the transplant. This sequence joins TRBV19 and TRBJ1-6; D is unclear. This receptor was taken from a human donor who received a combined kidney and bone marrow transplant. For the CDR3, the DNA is TGTGCCAGTACCCAGACGGGTTCACCCCTCCACTTT. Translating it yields CASTQTGSPLHF.